This entry is about one T cell receptor (beta chain). This sample stems from a study of T cells in narcolepsy. Assay: immunoSEQ multiplex PCR; the TCRdb copy retains only in-frame clones and omits some. The table lists roughly 18,000 clones, 65% to 90% of them singletons, with under 0.8% in the top ten. The CDR3 sequence is 15 residues long. J gave up 5 bases and V 3 bases, and 6 bases lay outside the gene matches. Per germline, CDR1 MNHNY and CDR2 SVGAGI (reference sequence). Sequenced sample: memory (CD45RA-) CD4+ T cells from blood. The receptor's source is a human donor in good health. The V call is TRBV6-6, the J call TRBJ1-5, with 8 bases identical to TRBD1. Written as DNA, the CDR3 is TGTGCCAGCAGTTATCAGGGGGCTAAGGATCAGCCCCAGCATTTT. Translating gives CASSYQGAKDQPQHF.